Below are 11 T cell receptor beta chains sequenced from a single sample in a study of CD8+CD57+ T cells in acquired aplastic anemia. Sequencing was done on patients that had shown CD8+CD57+ cell expansion by flow cytometry. Investigators profiled TCR beta VDJ and CDR3 from genomic DNA template. TCRdb called the reads again in MiXCR, with one record for every CDR3 protein. The sample holds about 470,000 distinct CDR3 sequences; about a third are singletons and the top ten take 0.82%. Sequenced sample: sorted CD4+, CD8+, or CD8+CD57+ T cells (not recorded which) from PBMCs. The receptors were gathered from a human donor with aplastic anemia.

This clonotype was detected ten times or more. CDR3 amino acids: CASSVASGDSPLHF. The CDR3 coding sequence is TGTGCCAGCAGCGTAGCTTCTGGGGATTCACCCCTCCACTTT. This chain links TRBV9 with TRBJ1-6; no definite D call. CDR1 and CDR2 (germline): SGDLS, YYNGEE. There are 14 residues in the CDR3. V lost 0 bases and J lost 8, with 9 bases in between.

The CDR3 DNA reads TGTGCCAGCAGCTACCGCCAGGTCGCAACTAATGAAAAACTGTTTTTT. This encodes CASSYRQVATNEKLFF. The rearrangement joins TRBV11-2 to TRBJ1-4; D is unresolved. Germline CDR1 SGHAT, CDR2 FQNNGV. The V end was cut by 4 bases, the J end by 0 bases, with 12 bases between. This CDR3 has 16 residues.

For this clonotype: A much larger clone differs from this one at a single base, so this may be a read error. This chain connects TRBV19 to TRBJ2-1; D perhaps matches TRBD2 (5 bases). CDR3 length: 14 amino acids. From germline, CDR1 is LNHDA and CDR2 SQIVND (reference sequence). CDR3 amino acids: CANSIYGINNEQFF. The CDR3 DNA reads TGTGCCAATAGTATCTACGGGATTAACAATGAGCAGTTCTTC.

The table lists this clonotype with a count of one. The rearrangement uses TRBV7-2 and TRBJ1-6; no clear D. The CDR3 covers 13 residues. With 1 base removed from V and 10 bases from J, the gap between germline ends came to 8 bases. CDR1 and CDR2 from the germline V gene are SGHTA and FQGNSA. The CDR3 here is CASSLVRPSPLHF. The CDR3 DNA follows: TGTGCCAGCAGCTTAGTACGACCATCACCCCTCCACTTT.

This clonotype was counted a few times. The CDR3 loop reads CASSVGTGGTDYGYTF. The CDR3, as DNA: TGTGCCAGCAGTGTCGGGACAGGGGGCACGGACTATGGCTACACCTTC. J is TRBJ1-2 and V is TRBV25-1; 12 nucleotides align to TRBD1. With V trimmed by 4 bases and J by 3 bases, 6 bases remained unmatched. Per the germline V gene, CDR1 is MGHDK and CDR2 is SYGVNS. The CDR3 is made up of 16 amino acids.

A word on this clonotype: With a much larger clone just one base away, this may be a read error. V and J are TRBV2 and TRBJ2-4; D call uncertain. The CDR3 contains 12 residues. V lost 7 bases, J lost 7 bases, and 11 bases lay in between. In germline, CDR1 is SNHLY, CDR2 FYNNEI. The chain's CDR3 is CASTPWPNIQYF. CDR3 bases: TGTGCCAGCACACCCTGGCCCAACATTCAGTACTTC. The whole variable domain, remainder taken from reference TRBV2 and TRBJ2-4, is EPEVTQTPSHQVTQMGQEVILRCVPISNHLYFYWYRQILGQKVEFLVSFYNNEISEKSEIFDDQFSVERPDGSNFTLKIRSTKLEDSAMYFCASTPWPNIQYFGAGTRLSVL.

Only a few counts were recorded for this clonotype. This chain uses TRBV6-6 with TRBJ1-4; D gene ambiguous. Germline V gene lookup returns CDR1 MNHNY and CDR2 SVGAGI (reference sequence). The CDR3 runs to 13 residues. Trimming cost V 3 bases and J 8 bases, with 10 bases left between them. In DNA, the CDR3 is TGTGCCAGCAGTTATGGTGGAGTCGAAAAACTGTTTTTT. Translated: CASSYGGVEKLFF.

This clonotype was seen only once. J is TRBJ2-3 and V is TRBV25-1; a possible D gene is TRBD1 (7 bases). CDR3 length: 17 amino acids. Trimming shortened V by 2 bases and J by 7 bases, and 22 bases separated the two germline ends. Per germline, CDR1 MGHDK and CDR2 SYGVNS. CDR3 DNA: TGTGCCAGCAGTGAAGGCAAGTCAGGGGGACTGAAAAATACGCAGTATTTT. Translated, it gives CASSEGKSGGLKNTQYF.

In this sample, this clonotype turned up many times. The genes are TRBV7-2 and TRBJ1-2; D possibly corresponds to TRBD1 (5 bases). This CDR3 has 14 residues. CDR1 is SGHTA and CDR2 is FQGNSA in the germline V gene. V lost 0 bases and J 7 bases, leaving 12 bases between the germline ends. This CDR3 reads CASSLAGVGGGYTF. CDR3 nucleotides: TGTGCCAGCAGCTTAGCGGGGGTTGGGGGTGGCTACACCTTC.

In regard to this clonotype: Its ends do not fully match the called genes, so a read error is possible. The DNA for the CDR3 is TGTGCCAGCAGACTACTACAGGGGGCAAGCAATCAGCCCCAGCACTTT. Translation: CASRLLQGASNQPQHF. The chain joins TRBV27 to TRBJ1-5; 9 bases map to TRBD1. Germline assignment: CDR1 MNHEY and CDR2 SMNVEV (reference sequence). This CDR3 is built from 16 residues.

This clonotype showed up just a few times. The chain links TRBV11-2 to TRBJ1-2; 9 positions agree with TRBD1. The J segment lost 2 bases and the V segment lost 0 bases, leaving 4 bases of the junction unmatched. Germline CDR1 is SGHAT and CDR2 is FQNNGV. This CDR3 is 16 amino acids long. CDR3 bases: TGTGCCAGCAGCTTAGACCGGGACAGGGTGAACTATGGCTACACCTTC. Protein sequence: CASSLDRDRVNYGYTF.